This section outlines one TCR beta chain sequence together with its context. This clone was found a few times. Its antigen is still unknown. No much larger clone is present one base from it, and per-base qualities are unavailable. The same CDR3 arises from other DNA sequences in this sample as well. Trimming takes 2 bases from V and 2 bases from J, and the germline ends sit 3 bases apart. CDR1 and CDR2 (PRHDT, FYEKMQ) derive from the germline V gene (reference sequence). Reading from cysteine to phenylalanine, the CDR3 counts 12 amino acids. The CDR3 DNA has 36 bases and is translated from base 1. CD8 naive samples were CD45RO-negative cells positively selected for CCR7, giving a CD45RA+CCR7+ population that excluded TemRA cells. Donors were healthy HIV-negative adults with no recently reported acute infections or vaccinations. Every donor was a Caucasian adult living in Nashville, Tennessee, USA. After blood collection by leukapheresis, PBMCs were isolated using Ficoll-Histopaque density gradient centrifugation and then cryopreserved in the vapor phase of liquid nitrogen. Analytical flow cytometry was used to check the purity and quantity of each magnetically sorted T cell population. Each sorted fraction had its genomic DNA isolated and then quantified by UV absorbance on a Nanodrop 2000c.

Using the deep immunoSEQ assay, multiplex PCR amplified TCR CDR3 regions from genomic DNA. For each cell subset, the extracted genomic DNA was distributed evenly across all wells of several immunoSEQ 96-well plates, and each plate served as one replicate. For sorted subsets, around 200 ng genomic DNA, equal to some 28,000 T cell genomes, was loaded into each replicate PCR. Purified libraries were measured with a Qubit 3.0 fluorometer, size-checked on a Bioanalyzer 2100, and measured again with the KAPA Library Quantification kit. Every immunoSEQ 96-well plate was sequenced on a separate single-read 150-cycle Illumina NextSeq 550 flow cell. The paper's processing steps were these. Because only junctional sequences without quality scores were contained in the immunoSEQ output, filtering matching that applied to full-length reads could not be performed. Sequences were annotated with PyIR, a Python wrapper for IgBLAST v1.9, and V/J genes and CDR3 were assigned using IMGT germline references. Reads were removed for weak V/J assignments (E-value above 1e-6), missing CDR3, stop codons, out-of-frame junctions, or ambiguous translated residues. V3J clonotypes were defined as sequences sharing the same inferred V gene, J gene, and CDR3 amino acid sequence. Percentage overlap between repertoires was computed as shared unique clonotypes divided by the size of the smaller repertoire. Richness of each repertoire was evaluated using RTK rarefaction, the Chao1 estimator, and Recon v2.1 estimates of unobserved clonotypes. OLGA was used to compute generation probabilities for all TCRbeta clonotypes that the gDNA method yielded from a handful of donors. Not all clones reach the TCRdb copy of this immuneACCESS table, which keeps in-frame sequences only. Checked studies attribute under half of the gap to unresolved V genes and leave the rest unexplained. That table gives V, J and clone size, and the DNA gave D and trimming. Across this sample there are around 2.1 million clones, with just over 90% seen only once. The ten largest account for 1.5% to 2% of the sample.

This sample is part of a study of shared clonotypes between healthy human individuals (dated by TCRdb to 2019 to 2021). About the investigation overall: A few men and two women, aged 18 to 49 years, made up the cohort. For each donor, CD4 naive and CD4 memory were each given three plates, CD8 naive was given two plates, and CD8 memory was given one plate. Leukapheresis yielded between about 0.94 and 9.5 billion PBMCs per donor. To increase sequencing depth and limit assay-specific biases, different laboratories used diverse techniques to prepare libraries and sequence TCR repertoires. Blood TCR repertoires of about 5 healthy adults were deeply sequenced to estimate repertoire size and the extent of clonotype sharing between individuals.

Findings and caveats that apply to the study as a whole: Only blood was sampled, and tissue TCR repertoires likely differ from those in blood. Incomplete sequencing was indicated by rarefaction of sorted-subset datasets, despite the large sequencing depth. Pairwise subsampling led to the expectation that sequencing depth would affect the degree of clonotype sharing among donors. Compared with non-shared clonotypes, the clonotypes found in all four sorted-subset donors had higher generation probabilities. The genetic and exposure-history diversity represented was limited by the small number of donors. When a handful of donors were compared, the shared fraction of clonotypes was around 5% for naive CD4, around 4% for naive CD8, 2.3% for memory CD4, and about 0.36% for memory CD8. Estimated clonotype richness was generally larger for naive than for memory subsets.

The sequenced sample consisted of naive CD8+ T cells from PBMCs. Per the publication, the cell subset or site label means: CD45RA+CCR7+. The receptor was derived from a young man in good health. Some clones in this sample may be carry-over from other donors' samples. This chain joins TRBV13 to TRBJ1-1; confidence is insufficient to name the D gene. The DNA reads as follows: TGTGCCAGCAGCTTACTCAACACTGAAGCTTTCTTT. This sequence encodes CASSLLNTEAFF.